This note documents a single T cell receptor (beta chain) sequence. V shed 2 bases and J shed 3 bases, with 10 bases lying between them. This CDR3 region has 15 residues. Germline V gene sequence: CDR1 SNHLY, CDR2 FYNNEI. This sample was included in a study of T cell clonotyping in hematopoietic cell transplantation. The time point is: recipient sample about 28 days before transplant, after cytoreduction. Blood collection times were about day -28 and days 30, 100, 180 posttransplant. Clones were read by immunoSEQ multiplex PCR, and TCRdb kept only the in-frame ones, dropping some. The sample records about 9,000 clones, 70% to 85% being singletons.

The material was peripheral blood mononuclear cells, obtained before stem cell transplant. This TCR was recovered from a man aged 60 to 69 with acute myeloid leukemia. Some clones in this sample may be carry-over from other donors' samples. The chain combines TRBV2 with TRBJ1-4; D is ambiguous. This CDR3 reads CASSEPLRANEKLFF. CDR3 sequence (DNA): TGTGCCAGCAGTGAACCCCTTAGGGCTAATGAAAAACTGTTTTTT. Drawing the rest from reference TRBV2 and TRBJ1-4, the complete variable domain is EPEVTQTPSHQVTQMGQEVILRCVPISNHLYFYWYRQILGQKVEFLVSFYNNEISEKSEIFDDQFSVERPDGSNFTLKIRSTKLEDSAMYFCASSEPLRANEKLFFGSGTQLSVL.